This entry is about one TCR beta chain. Its antigen is undetermined. The record originates from a study of memory CD4+ T cells and cytomegalovirus serostatus. Findings of the study overall: About two fifths of the roughly 150 known CMV-associated TCRbeta sequences appeared in CD4+ memory.

The sort gate was single viable CD3+CD4+CD8-CD45RO+ cells for memory CD4+ T cells. Sequencing used immunoSEQ multiplex PCR; TCRdb keeps in-frame clones, though not all of them. In the table there are approximately 30,000 clones, around 76% of which are singletons. The TCR comes from an adult in good health and CMV-seronegative. Some clones in this sample may be carry-over from other donors' samples. The material sequenced was memory CD4+ T cells from blood.

The CDR3 region is CAWSPLGVKGYTF. CDR3 bases: TGTGCCTGGAGCCCTCTGGGGGTGAAAGGCTACACCTTC. V usage is TRBV30 and J usage is TRBJ1-2; a weak D match, TRBD1 (5 bases). This CDR3 has 13 residues. V was clipped by 3 bases and J by 8 bases, with 16 bases between them. Per germline, CDR1 GTSNPN and CDR2 SVGIG (reference sequence). The full variable domain, with the rest looked up from reference TRBV30 and TRBJ1-2, is SQTIHQWPATLVQPVGSPLSLECTVEGTSNPNLYWYRQAAGRGLQLLFYSVGIGQISSEVPQNLSASRPQDRQFILSSKKLLLSDSGFYLCAWSPLGVKGYTFGSGTRLTVV.